Following are 16 T cell receptor beta chains from one sample sequenced in a study of neurological immune-mediated disorders. One entry per CDR3 protein results from TCRdb running MiXCR on the 5' RACE reads. Counted here are tens of thousands of distinct CDR3 sequences, roughly 4.5% occurring once; the ten biggest clones make up 6.5% to 7.5%. Source material: PBMCs. These receptors all come from a man younger than 45 with multiple sclerosis.

In its sample, this clonotype was seen many times. The rearrangement joins TRBV3-1 to TRBJ1-1; TRBD1 aligns across 7 bases. The CDR3 is made up of 13 amino acids. Germline V gene data show CDR1 as LGHDT and CDR2 as YNNKEL (reference sequence). Trimming cost V 4 bases and J 3 bases; bases outside gene matches: 2. The CDR3: CASSPDRDTEAFF. CDR3 coding DNA: TGTGCCAGCAGCCCCGACAGGGACACTGAAGCTTTCTTT.

This clonotype showed up just a few times. This chain connects TRBV20-1 to TRBJ2-7; 9 nucleotides align to TRBD1. The V and J ends lost 5 bases and 0 bases, in that order; junction bases with no gene match: 8. From germline, CDR1 is DFQATT and CDR2 SNEGSKA (reference sequence). The CDR3 consists of 15 residues. This CDR3 reads CSAYSGQGSSYEQYF. The CDR3, as DNA: TGCAGTGCTTACTCTGGACAGGGGAGCTCCTACGAGCAGTACTTC.

This clonotype was recorded at least ten times. The chain has TRBV29-1 and TRBJ2-2; D is unresolved. Trimming stripped 3 bases from V and 1 base from J, with 3 bases between. This CDR3 is 12 amino acids long. The V gene's germline CDR1 is SQVTM and CDR2 ANQGSEA. As DNA, the CDR3 is TGCAGCGTTGAGGAGAACACCGGGGAGCTGTTTTTT. Its translation is CSVEENTGELFF.

This clonotype appeared a few times. The V and J genes are TRBV28 and TRBJ2-3; possibly TRBD2 for D (7 bases). CDR1 and CDR2 from the germline V gene are MDHEN and SYDVKM. The CDR3 runs 19 residues. The V end lost 3 bases, the J end lost 2 bases, and 24 bases lay between the germline ends. The CDR3 sequence is CASSFGVTEGGILTDTQYF. CDR3 DNA sequence: TGTGCCAGCAGTTTTGGGGTGACAGAGGGGGGGATACTCACAGATACGCAGTATTTT. Using reference TRBV28 and TRBJ2-3 for the parts outside the CDR3, the full variable domain is DVKVTQSSRYLVKRTGEKVFLECVQDMDHENMFWYRQDPGLGLRLIYFSYDVKMKEKGDIPEGYSVSREKKERFSLILESASTNQTSMYLCASSFGVTEGGILTDTQYFGPGTRLTVL.

This clonotype was counted only a few times. The chain joins TRBV20-1 to TRBJ2-7; 13 nucleotides align to TRBD2. CDR3 length: 17 residues. Germline V gene lookup returns CDR1 DFQATT and CDR2 SNEGSKA (reference sequence). V dropped 1 base and J dropped 3; count of bases not matched to a gene: 9. CDR3 in DNA: TGCAGTGCTAGAGTCCTCGGGGGGACTAGCGGGGACTACGAGCAGTACTTC. This codes for CSARVLGGTSGDYEQYF.

In its sample, this clonotype was seen many times. The V and J genes are TRBV5-5 and TRBJ1-1; no clear D. Germline V gives CDR1 SGHKS, CDR2 YYEKEE (reference sequence). Trimming stripped 2 bases from V and 3 bases from J, with 8 bases between. This CDR3 has 13 residues. The CDR3 reads CASSFGIYTEAFF. For the CDR3, the DNA is TGTGCCAGCAGCTTTGGGATTTACACTGAAGCTTTCTTT.

This sequence joins TRBV5-5 and TRBJ2-7; no clear D. V lost 0 bases to trimming and J lost 6 bases, with 13 bases between them. The CDR3 extends over 14 amino acids. The germline gives CDR1 SGHKS, CDR2 YYEKEE (reference sequence). CDR3 sequence reads: CASSLGWTELEQYV. The CDR3 DNA sequence: TGTGCCAGCAGCTTGGGTTGGACGGAACTCGAGCAGTACGTC.

The table lists this clonotype with many counts. The gene calls are TRBV7-8 and TRBJ1-5; 8 nucleotides align to TRBD1. V lost 4 bases, J lost 6 bases, and 8 bases stayed unmatched. The CDR3 has 15 residues. Germline assignment: CDR1 SGHVS and CDR2 FQNEAQ. The CDR3 loop reads CASSSRDRMSQPQHF. CDR3 DNA: TGTGCCAGCAGCTCCCGGGACAGGATGAGTCAGCCCCAGCATTTT.

At least ten counts were recorded for this clonotype. The CDR3 DNA sequence: TGTGCCAGCAGCCTAGGACACCTTAGCAATCAGCCCCAGCATTTT. This translates into CASSLGHLSNQPQHF. The rearrangement links TRBV7-2 to TRBJ1-5, with D possibly matching TRBD1 (5 bases). The CDR3 is 15 amino acids. The germline CDR1 and CDR2 sequences are SGHTA and FQGNSA. The germline V and J ends were trimmed by 5 bases and 0 bases, with 11 bases remaining between them.

This clonotype was observed a handful of times. The chain joins TRBV20-1 to TRBJ2-2, with 10 positions matching TRBD1. Unmatched junction bases numbered 0, after V lost 5 bases and J lost 6 bases. The CDR3 spans 12 residues. From germline, CDR1 is DFQATT and CDR2 SNEGSKA (reference sequence). The DNA for the CDR3 is TGCAGTGCTGGACAGGGGGCCGGGGAGCTGTTTTTT. Protein: CSAGQGAGELFF.

This clonotype occurred many times. The chain couples TRBV5-6 to TRBJ1-2; 11 nucleotides agree with TRBD1. Germline CDR1 SGHDT, CDR2 YYEEEE. This CDR3 region has 17 residues. The junction had 10 bases not matched to a gene; V was cut back by 3 bases and J by 3 bases. The CDR3 nucleotides read TGTGCCAGCAGCTCAACGGGACAGGGGGACAGTCACTATGGCTACACCTTC. Translation: CASSSTGQGDSHYGYTF.

With respect to this clonotype: A read error may be the cause here, since a much bigger clone is one base away. The J gene is TRBJ2-2, the V gene TRBV7-6; D may correspond to TRBD1 or TRBD2 (5 bases each). CDR3 length equals 15 residues. The germline CDR1 and CDR2 sequences are SGHVS and FNYEAQ. For the CDR3, the DNA is TGTGCCAGCAGCTTTGCAGGGCTGAACACCGGGGAGCCGTTTTTT. Protein sequence: CASSFAGLNTGEPFF.

Many counts were recorded for this clonotype. The CDR3 loop reads CASSLWGSAPDTQYF. The CDR3 coding sequence is TGCGCCAGCAGCTTGTGGGGCTCGGCTCCGGATACGCAGTATTTT. The J gene is TRBJ2-3, the V gene TRBV5-1, with D possibly matching TRBD1 (5 bases). The length of the CDR3 is 15 residues. Deletions cut 1 base from V and 6 bases from J, with 15 bases between. Germline CDR1 reads SGHRS; CDR2 reads YFSETQ.

This clonotype occurred many times. This chain uses TRBV20-1 with TRBJ1-6; D not certain. Trimming removed 0 bases at V and 14 bases at J, with 11 bases between. There are 12 residues in the CDR3. Germline CDR1 and CDR2: DFQATT and SNEGSKA (reference sequence). In DNA form, the CDR3 reads TGCAGTGCTAGAGATTTCGGTTCGGCCCTCCACTTT. This codes for CSARDFGSALHF.

This clonotype was counted ten times or more. The rearrangement joins TRBV6-5 to TRBJ1-1; perhaps TRBD1 as D (6 bases). CDR1 MNHEY and CDR2 SVGAGI come from the germline V gene. The CDR3 has 15 amino acids. V dropped 8 bases and J dropped 5 bases, with 21 bases sitting between them. CDR3: CASVTRGGLRTEAFF. The CDR3 nucleotides read TGTGCCAGCGTGACCCGGGGGGGGCTGCGAACTGAAGCTTTCTTT.

The table lists this clonotype with a few counts. The chain couples TRBV5-1 to TRBJ2-2; D remains ambiguous. Between the trimmed V and J ends, which lost 1 base and 5 bases, there was a span of 3 bases. The CDR3 loop spans 12 amino acids. Germline V gene sequence: CDR1 SGHRS, CDR2 YFSETQ. In nucleotides, the CDR3 is TGCGCCAGCAGCTTGTTTACCGGGGAGCTGTTTTTT. Amino acid sequence: CASSLFTGELFF.